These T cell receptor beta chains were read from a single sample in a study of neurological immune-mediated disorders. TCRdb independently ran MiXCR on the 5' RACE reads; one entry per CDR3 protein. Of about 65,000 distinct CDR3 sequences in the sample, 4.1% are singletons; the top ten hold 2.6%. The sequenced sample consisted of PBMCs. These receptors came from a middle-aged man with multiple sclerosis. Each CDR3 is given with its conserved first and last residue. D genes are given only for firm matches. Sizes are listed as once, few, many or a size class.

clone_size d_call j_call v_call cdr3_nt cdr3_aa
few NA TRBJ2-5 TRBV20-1 TGCAGTGCTAGCCCAACTAGTTTAGGGTCCCAGTACTTC CSASPTSLGSQYF
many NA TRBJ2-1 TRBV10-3 TGTGCCATCAGCGACAGGATGATGAGCTCCTACAATGAGCAGTTCTTC CAISDRMMSSYNEQFF
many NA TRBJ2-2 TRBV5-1 TGCGCCAGCAGCCGATCCGTGGGGACCGGGGAGCTGTTTTTT CASSRSVGTGELFF
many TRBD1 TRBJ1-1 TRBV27 TGTGCCAGCGGACCCCAGGGGGACACTGAAGCTTTCTTT CASGPQGDTEAFF
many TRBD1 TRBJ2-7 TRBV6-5 TGTGCCAGCAGTTATCGGACAGGGGGCTACGAGCAGTACTTC CASSYRTGGYEQYF
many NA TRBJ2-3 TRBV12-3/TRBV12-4 TGTGCCAGCAGGATAGCGGCTAGCACAGATACGCAGTATTTT CASRIAASTDTQYF
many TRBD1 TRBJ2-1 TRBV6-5 TGTGCCAGCAGTGGACCGGGACAGGGTTTGACCCCCCTACGGGAGCAGTTCTTC CASSGPGQGLTPLREQFF
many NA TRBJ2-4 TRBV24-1 TGTGCCACCAGTGATTCCCTTTCCGGGGAGGAAATTCAGTACTTC CATSDSLSGEEIQYF
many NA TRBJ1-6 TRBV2 TGTGCCAGCAGTGAAGAGGGTTCACCCCTCCACTTT CASSEEGSPLHF
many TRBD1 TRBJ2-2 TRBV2 TGTGCCAGCAGTCCAGGGGGGAACACCGGGGAGCTGTTTTTT CASSPGGNTGELFF
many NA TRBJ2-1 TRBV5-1 TGCGCCAGCAGCTTTGCAACAGGGTCTTACAATGAGCAGTTCTTC CASSFATGSYNEQFF
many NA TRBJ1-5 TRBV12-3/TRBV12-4 TGTGCCAGCAGGCCAGATAGCAATCAGCCCCAGCATTTT CASRPDSNQPQHF